The present T cell receptor (beta chain) was sequenced within a study of shared clonotypes between healthy human individuals. On the study more broadly: Two female and a few male donors aged 18 to 49 were enrolled. General study findings and limits: Rarefaction curves obtained for sorted subsets showed sequencing incomplete despite large depth.

There are 13 residues in the CDR3. The V gene lost 2 bases and the J gene lost 3 bases, with 7 bases spanning the gap. CDR1 is ENHRY and CDR2 is SYGVKD in the germline V gene. Naive-designated CD8 cells lacked CD45RO, were positively enriched for CCR7, and omitted terminally differentiated effector memory CD45RA+ cells. Adults of Caucasian background living in Nashville, Tennessee made up all donors. Running of the assay took place at deep level. Libraries were prepared by immunoSEQ multiplex PCR; TCRdb keeps only in-frame clonotypes and omits some of them. The sample consists of some 1,900,000 clones, around 96% of them appearing once. In the case of this clone: Its matching antigen is unknown.

This clonotype originated in a man between 18 and 35 years old in good health. The sample consisted of naive CD8+ T cells sorted from blood. The gene calls are TRBV10-3 and TRBJ2-5; possible D gene TRBD2, 6 bases. Here the CDR3 DNA reads TGTGCCATCAGTGAGCGGACTAAAGAGACCCAGTACTTC. It is translated as CAISERTKETQYF.